One sample yielded the 2 T cell receptor beta chains listed below, sequenced in a study of B cell selection in AIRE deficiency. CD4+CD127+ cells were sorted as the conventional CD4 T cells. Libraries were prepared by immunoSEQ multiplex PCR; TCRdb keeps only in-frame clonotypes and omits some of them. The sample has roughly 25,000 clones; 95% to 96% are singletons. Input material: CD4+CD127+ conventional T cells sorted from PBMCs. These receptor sequences come from a human donor in good health.

This clone was seen a single time. This chain connects TRBV7-2 to TRBJ1-1, with TRBD1 identical over 7 bases. Germline CDR1 SGHTA, CDR2 FQGNSA. The trim removed 3 bases at V and 5 bases at J, leaving 3 bases unmatched. The CDR3 length is 13 residues. CDR3 DNA: TGTGCCAGCAGCTTCGACAGGGAGACTGAAGCTTTCTTT. Its protein product is CASSFDRETEAFF.

The rearrangement uses TRBV10-3 and TRBJ1-1, with 8 bases that match TRBD1. The CDR3 is 12 residues long. Germline CDR1 and CDR2: ENHRY and SYGVKD. V was clipped by 6 bases and J by 6 bases; unmatched bases: 3. CDR3 sequence: CAIRGQDPEAFF. The CDR3 nucleotides are TGTGCCATCAGGGGACAGGACCCTGAAGCTTTCTTT.